The following is a T cell receptor (beta chain) sequence with its context. Its specificity is unknown. PCR primers comprised 60 Vbeta and 13 Jbeta primers. Assay: immunoSEQ multiplex PCR; the TCRdb copy retains only in-frame clones and omits some. The repertoire holds approximately 150,000 clones, with approximately 81% as singletons. The data originate from a study of cytomegalovirus exposure and HLA in healthy donors. Across the study: Early release data held around 82 million unique TCRs from HLA-typed donors.

Whole-study results and caveats: The study listed roughly 160 cytomegalovirus-associated TCR beta chains. Most CMV-associated TCR beta chains appeared HLA-restricted in a later analysis.

The sequence was collected from a female donor in good health and CMV-seronegative. The specimen was PBMCs.

The CDR3 DNA sequence: TGTGCCAGCAGCGAATGGGGGCAACTAAATTCACCCCTCCACTTT. This codes for CASSEWGQLNSPLHF. This chain uses TRBV6-1 with TRBJ1-6; maybe TRBD1 (6 bases). The ends were cut back, 6 bases at V and 7 bases at J, with 16 bases in the middle. The length of the CDR3 is 15 residues. The germline CDR1 and CDR2 sequences are MNHNS and SASEGT.